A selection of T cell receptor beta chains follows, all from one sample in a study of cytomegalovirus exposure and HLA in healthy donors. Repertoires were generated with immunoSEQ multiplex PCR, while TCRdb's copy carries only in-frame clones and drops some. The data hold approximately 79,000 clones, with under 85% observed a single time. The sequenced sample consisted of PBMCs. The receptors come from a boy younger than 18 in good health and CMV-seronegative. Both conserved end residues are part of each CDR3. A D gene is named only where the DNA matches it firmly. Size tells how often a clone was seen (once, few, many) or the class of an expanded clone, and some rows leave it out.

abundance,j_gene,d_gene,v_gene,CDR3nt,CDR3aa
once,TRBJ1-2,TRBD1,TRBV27,TGTGCCAGCAGTCTCACCGGGACAGGGTATGGCTACACCTTC,CASSLTGTGYGYTF
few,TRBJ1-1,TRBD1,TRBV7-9,TGTGCCAGCAGCCAAGGGGGCCTGAACACTGAAGCTTTCTTT,CASSQGGLNTEAFF
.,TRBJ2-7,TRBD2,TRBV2,TGTGCCAGCATTCCGATAGGGAGGGACGAGCAGTACTTC,CASIPIGRDEQYF
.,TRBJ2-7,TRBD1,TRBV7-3,TGTGCCAGCAGCCAATCCCCGGGACAGGGTCTTTACGAGCAGTACTTC,CASSQSPGQGLYEQYF
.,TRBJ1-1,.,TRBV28,TGTGCCAGCAGTCCTCGACAGGACATGAACACTGAAGCTTTCTTT,CASSPRQDMNTEAFF
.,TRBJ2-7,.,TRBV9,TGTGCCAGCAGCGACGGGTATGCCAGCTACGAGCAGTACTTC,CASSDGYASYEQYF
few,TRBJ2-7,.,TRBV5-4,TGTGCCAGCAGCTTGGCCGGGGGGCGGGACCGACACTCCTACGAGCAGTACTTC,CASSLAGGRDRHSYEQYF
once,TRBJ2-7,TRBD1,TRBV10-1,TGCGCCAGTGAGGAGGGACAGGGTCTTCTAGAGGTTTCCTACGAGCAGTACTTC,CASEEGQGLLEVSYEQYF
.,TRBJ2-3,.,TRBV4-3,TGCGCCAGCAGCCAAGACCCAATTTCCACAGATACGCAGTATTTT,CASSQDPISTDTQYF
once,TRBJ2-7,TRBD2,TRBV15,TGTGCCACCAGCCGAAGGACTAGTGGTGACGAGCAGTACTTC,CATSRRTSGDEQYF
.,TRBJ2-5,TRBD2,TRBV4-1,TGCGCCAGCAGCCAGGGGGGACTAGCGGTAGGAAAAGAGACCCAGTACTTC,CASSQGGLAVGKETQYF
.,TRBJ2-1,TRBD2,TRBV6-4,TGTGCCAGCAGTGACAAAGCGGGGGCTTACAATGAGCAGTTCTTC,CASSDKAGAYNEQFF
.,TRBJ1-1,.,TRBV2,TGTGCCAGGGGGAGAGACACTGAAGCTTTCTTT,CARGRDTEAFF
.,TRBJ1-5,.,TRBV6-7,TGTGCCAGCAGTTACGCAGGCAATCAGCCCCAGCATTTT,CASSYAGNQPQHF
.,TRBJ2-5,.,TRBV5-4,TGTGCCAGCAGCCTCGGACGAGGTGGGAGGTGGGTTTCGCAAGAGACCCAGTACTTC,CASSLGRGGRWVSQETQYF
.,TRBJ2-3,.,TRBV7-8,TGTGCCAGCAGCTTAGCATTGAGAGATACGCAGTATTTT,CASSLALRDTQYF
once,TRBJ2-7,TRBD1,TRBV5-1,TGCGCCAGCAGCTCCAGCCAGGGGGCGATCTCCTACGAGCAGTACTTC,CASSSSQGAISYEQYF
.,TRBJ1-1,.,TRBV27,TGTGCCAGCAGTTCGGGTTTCGGGAGCAACACTGAAGCTTTCTTT,CASSSGFGSNTEAFF
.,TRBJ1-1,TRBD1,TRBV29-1,TGCAGCGGACAGGGATCGGTGAACACTGAAGCTTTCTTT,CSGQGSVNTEAFF
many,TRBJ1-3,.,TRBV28,TGTGCCAGCACCAAAAGTACATCTGGAAACACCATATATTTT,CASTKSTSGNTIYF
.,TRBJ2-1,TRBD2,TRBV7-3,TGTGCCAGCAGCATAGGACTAGCGGGAGGCGATGAGCAGTTCTTC,CASSIGLAGGDEQFF
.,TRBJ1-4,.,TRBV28,TGTGCCAGCAGTTCCGTAGAAACTAATGAAAAACTGTTTTTT,CASSSVETNEKLFF
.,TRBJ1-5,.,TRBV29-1,TGCAGCGTTGAACCAAGCGGCAGAACTAGCAATCAGCCCCAGCATTTT,CSVEPSGRTSNQPQHF
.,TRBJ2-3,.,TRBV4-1,TGCGCCAGCAGCCAAGAAGGGAGGAGCACAGATACGCAGTATTTT,CASSQEGRSTDTQYF
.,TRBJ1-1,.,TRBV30,TGTGCCTGGAGTGTATTAGAGAGGGCATCAGCTTTCTTT,CAWSVLERASAFF
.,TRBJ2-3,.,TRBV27,TGTGCCAGCAGTGGCCACAGGTACACAGATACGCAGTATTTT,CASSGHRYTDTQYF
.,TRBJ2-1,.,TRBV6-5,TGTGCCAGCAGTCAAACGGGGAGCTCCTACAATGAGCAGTTCTTC,CASSQTGSSYNEQFF
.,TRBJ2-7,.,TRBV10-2,TGCGCCAGCAGTGCCCCGGACAGTACCTACGAGCAGTACTTC,CASSAPDSTYEQYF
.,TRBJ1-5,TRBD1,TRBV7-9,TGTGCCAGCAGCCACACCGGGACAGCGGTCCAGCCCCAGCATTTT,CASSHTGTAVQPQHF
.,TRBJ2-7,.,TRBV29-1,TGCAGCGTTGATGGACAGACAGACAGGCACGAGCAGTACTTC,CSVDGQTDRHEQYF
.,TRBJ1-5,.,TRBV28,TGTGCCAGCAGTTTGCCGCGGGGGGCCTATCAGCCCCAGCATTTT,CASSLPRGAYQPQHF
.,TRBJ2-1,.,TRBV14,TGTGCCAGCAGCCACACAGCAGGGAAGCAGCAGTTCTTC,CASSHTAGKQQFF
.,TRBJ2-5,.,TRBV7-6,TGTGCCAGCAGGGTTGGACAGCTCCAAGAGACCCAGTACTTC,CASRVGQLQETQYF
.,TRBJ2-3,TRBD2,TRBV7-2,TGTGCCAGCAGCCCCCGGACAGCGGGAGGGTTAGATACGCAGTATTTT,CASSPRTAGGLDTQYF
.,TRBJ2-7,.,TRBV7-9,TGTGCCAGCAGCTCCCGGGGTATTTTCTACGAGCAGTACTTC,CASSSRGIFYEQYF
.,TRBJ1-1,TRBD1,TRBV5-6,TGTGCCAGCAGTCTGTTCGGGGGACAGGCTTTCTTT,CASSLFGGQAFF
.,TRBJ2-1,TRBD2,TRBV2,TGTGCCAGCAGTCCGAGTGGGGGGCGGGAGGGTTACAATGAGCAGTTCTTC,CASSPSGGREGYNEQFF
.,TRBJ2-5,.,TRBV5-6,TGTGCCAGCAGCGGGGGGACTTTATCCGCCCAAGAGACCCAGTACTTC,CASSGGTLSAQETQYF
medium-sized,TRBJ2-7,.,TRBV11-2,TGTGCCAGACCCAAACAAACCCACCACAGGGCCGCCTACGAGCAGTACTTC,CARPKQTHHRAAYEQYF
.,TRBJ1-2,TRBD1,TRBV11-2,TGTGCCAGCAGCTTAGGCGTCGCGACAGGGACTAACTATGGCTACACCTTC,CASSLGVATGTNYGYTF